What follows describes a single T cell receptor beta chain. Its antigen is unidentified. The source of the sample is a study of CD8 T cells in ankylosing spondylitis. TCRdb re-called the 5' RACE reads through MiXCR, storing one row per CDR3 protein. Of some 150,000 distinct CDR3 sequences in the sample, 9.5% to 12% are singletons; the top ten hold over 4%. Germline V CDR1 and CDR2: SGHRS, YFSETQ. Trimming left V 4 bases short and J 1 base short, with 9 bases between. The CDR3 covers 14 residues. Study-wide points: Those disease-linked clones were CD8+; they were also relatively rare in peripheral blood. Seemingly characteristic of ankylosing spondylitis blood was a TCR beta motif consisting of about 8 highly homologous variants.

The clonotype originates from a female donor with ankylosing spondylitis or in good health (not recorded which). The chain links TRBV5-1 to TRBJ1-5; TRBD1 might be the D (5 bases). Sequencing was carried out using blood, either unsorted or a sorted T cell fraction (not recorded which). Here the CDR3 DNA reads TGCGCCAGCAGCCAGGGACCCAGCAATCAGCCCCAGCATTTT. This gives the protein CASSQGPSNQPQHF.